The entry below gives a single T cell receptor beta chain sequence along with its context. CDR3 length equals 15 residues. CDR1 is LGHNA and CDR2 is YNFKEQ in the germline V gene. Repertoires were generated with immunoSEQ multiplex PCR, while TCRdb's copy carries only in-frame clones and drops some. The sample records around 100,000 clones, around 92% being singletons. The data belong to a study of T cell changes during pregnancy in multiple sclerosis. V is TRBV4-2 and J is TRBJ2-5; D is perhaps TRBD2 (6 bases). The DNA matches TRBJ2-7 better at its end, which makes the J call doubtful. The sequence derives from a female donor with multiple sclerosis, enrolled in a pregnancy study. The sample was peripheral blood, taken in the second trimester of pregnancy. CDR3 nucleotides: TGTGCCAGCAGCCAAGATATGGGGGGATCGGACGAGCAGTACTTC. Amino acid sequence: CASSQDMGGSDEQYF.